This T cell receptor beta chain was retrieved from a study of TIL therapy for anti-PD-1-resistant metastatic lung cancer listed by TCRdb under 2021. As for the study more broadly: Tumors were harvested before any PD-1/PD-L1 blockade; patients then received nivolumab, and those progressing received lymphodepletion, expanded TIL infusion and IL-2. Enrolled patients had a median age of about 53 years (range roughly 35-85) and a median tumor PD-L1 proportion score of around 6%. Most of the cohort had lung adenocarcinoma, including a few EGFR-mutant tumors and two ALK-rearranged tumors, and half of the patients were either current or former smokers. Across the cohort, whole-exome sequencing showed a median non-synonymous tumor mutation burden of 1.5 mutations per megabase. T cell receptor beta sequencing of tumor and peripheral blood was used to follow clonotypes across the tumor, the expanded TIL product and serial blood samples.

The time point label for this specimen denotes: pre-treatment sample, taken before nivolumab and TIL therapy. Between late 2017 and 2020, a dual-center phase I trial enrolled adults who had stage 4 NSCLC. Samples were obtained from a single-arm, open-label phase I trial in which tumor-infiltrating lymphocyte therapy with nivolumab was evaluated in advanced non-small cell lung cancer. Blood mononuclear cells were isolated from EDTA tubes by Ficoll gradient and were snap-frozen as pellets, and DNA was extracted with a Qiagen mini-prep kit. To note about this clone: The clone's antigen remains unknown. One base away there is no much larger clone; base qualities are not given.

From its cysteine to its phenylalanine, the CDR3 spans 16 amino acids. The only DNA kept is the CDR3, 48 bases in frame from the first base. The germline V gene yields MGHRA for CDR1 and YSYEKL for CDR2. At the junction V is shortened by 0 bases and J by 4 bases, with 15 bases in between. What the work shows at the level of the full study, not this receptor alone: Clonotypes from the infused TIL partially replaced the baseline peripheral repertoire and then declined over months, and persistence showed no apparent association with response. The cohort was highly selected, including more treatment-naive, never-smoker and oncogene-addicted patients than is typical, which limits generalizability. The study protocol defined all tumor marker inferences as exploratory.

Using bias-controlled multiplex PCR with the immunoSEQ v3 hsTCRB kit, the TCR beta CDR3 regions were amplified from genomic DNA. The TCR libraries were sequenced on an Illumina NextSeq 500 to roughly 2 million read pairs for survey level or about 5-6 million read pairs for deep level. As for the original processing: The immunoSEQ Analyzer software assigned V, D and J genes, filtered out non-productive sequences, and reported clonality. To compare repertoires between infused TIL and blood, productive Simpson clonality was used along with the Morisita overlap index of productive TRB rearrangements. For each clone in blood, the absolute clonotype count was estimated by multiplying the lymphocyte count by the CD3+ fraction and by the clone's productive frequency. TCRdb mirrors the immuneACCESS table, restricted to in-frame sequences. Some clones are absent from its copies; in checked studies, under half trace to an unresolved V gene, and the reason for the others is unknown. V and J calls and clone size are those listed in that table; D and trimming were worked out from the DNA. In this sample the table shows more than 50,000 clones, about nine tenths of which occur a single time. The ten largest account for roughly 2.6% of the sample.

The receptor was isolated from a person between 30 and 80 years old with non-small cell lung cancer. This chain is built from TRBV4-1 and TRBJ1-2, with a tentative D gene TRBD1 over 6 matching bases. Source: blood, taken at baseline. The CDR3 protein sequence reads: CASSQDPGGAGYGYTF. The DNA sequence is TGCGCCAGCAGCCAAGATCCCGGGGGCGCAGGCTATGGCTACACCTTC.